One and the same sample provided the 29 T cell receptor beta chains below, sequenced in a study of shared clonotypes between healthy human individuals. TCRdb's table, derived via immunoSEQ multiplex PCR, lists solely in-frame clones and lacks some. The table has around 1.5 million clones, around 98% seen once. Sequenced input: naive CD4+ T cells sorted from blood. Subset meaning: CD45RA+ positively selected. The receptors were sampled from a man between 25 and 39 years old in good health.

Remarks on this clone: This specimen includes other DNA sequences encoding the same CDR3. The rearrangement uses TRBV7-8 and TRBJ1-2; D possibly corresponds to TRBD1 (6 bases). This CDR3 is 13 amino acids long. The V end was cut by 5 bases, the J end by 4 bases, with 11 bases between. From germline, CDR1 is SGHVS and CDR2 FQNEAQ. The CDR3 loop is CASSLGGGYGYTF. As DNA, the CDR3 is TGTGCCAGCAGCCTCGGGGGCGGCTATGGCTACACCTTC.

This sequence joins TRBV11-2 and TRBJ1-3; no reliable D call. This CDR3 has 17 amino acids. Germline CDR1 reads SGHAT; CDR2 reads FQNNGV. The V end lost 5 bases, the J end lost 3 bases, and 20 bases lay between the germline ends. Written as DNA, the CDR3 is TGTGCCAGCAGCATCCGCCCCCGATCGGACGTTGGAAACACCATATATTTT. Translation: CASSIRPRSDVGNTIYF.

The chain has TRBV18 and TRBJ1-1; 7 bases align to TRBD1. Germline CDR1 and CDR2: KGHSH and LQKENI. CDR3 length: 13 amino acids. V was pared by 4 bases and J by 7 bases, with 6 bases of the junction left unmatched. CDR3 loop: CASSRGTGVEAFF. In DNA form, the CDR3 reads TGTGCCAGCTCACGGGGTACAGGGGTTGAAGCTTTCTTT.

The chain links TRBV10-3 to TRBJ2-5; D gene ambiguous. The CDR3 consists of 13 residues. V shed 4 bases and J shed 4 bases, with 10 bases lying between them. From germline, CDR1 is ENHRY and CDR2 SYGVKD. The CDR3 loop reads CAISGTLIETQYF. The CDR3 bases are TGTGCCATCAGTGGCACCCTGATAGAGACCCAGTACTTC.

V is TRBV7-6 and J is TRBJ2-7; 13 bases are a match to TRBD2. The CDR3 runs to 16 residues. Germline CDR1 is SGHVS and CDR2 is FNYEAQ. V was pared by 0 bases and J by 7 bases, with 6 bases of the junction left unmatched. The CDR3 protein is CASSLARTSGRDEQYF. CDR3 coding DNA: TGTGCCAGCAGCTTAGCGAGGACTAGCGGGAGAGATGAGCAGTACTTC. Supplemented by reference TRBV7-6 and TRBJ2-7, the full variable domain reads GAGVSQSPRYKVTKRGQDVALRCDPISGHVSLYWYRQALGQGPEFLTYFNYEAQQDKSGLPNDRFSAERPEGSISTLTIQRTEQRDSAMYRCASSLARTSGRDEQYFGPGTRLTVT.

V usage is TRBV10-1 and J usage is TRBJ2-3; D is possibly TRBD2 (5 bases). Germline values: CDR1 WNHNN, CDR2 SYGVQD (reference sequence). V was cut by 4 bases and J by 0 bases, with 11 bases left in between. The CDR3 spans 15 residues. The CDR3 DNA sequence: TGCGCCAGCAGTGCTACTAGTCCTAGCACAGATACGCAGTATTTT. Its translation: CASSATSPSTDTQYF.

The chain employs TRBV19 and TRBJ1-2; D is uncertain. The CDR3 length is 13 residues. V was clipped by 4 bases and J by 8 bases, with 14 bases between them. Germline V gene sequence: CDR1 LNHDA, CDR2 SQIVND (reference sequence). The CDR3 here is CASSSRQIGGYTF. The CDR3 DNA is TGTGCCAGTAGTAGTCGACAAATAGGAGGCTACACCTTC. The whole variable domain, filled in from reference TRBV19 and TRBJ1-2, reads DGGITQSPKYLFRKEGQNVTLSCEQNLNHDAMYWYRQDPGQGLRLIYYSQIVNDFQKGDIAEGYSVSREKKESFPLTVTSAQKNPTAFYLCASSSRQIGGYTFGSGTRLTVV.

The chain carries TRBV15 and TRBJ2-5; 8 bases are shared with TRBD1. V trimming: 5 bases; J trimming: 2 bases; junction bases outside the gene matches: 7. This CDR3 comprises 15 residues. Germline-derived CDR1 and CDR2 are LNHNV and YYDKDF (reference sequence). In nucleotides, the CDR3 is TGTGCCACCAGCCCACTAGGGACAGGTCAAGAGACCCAGTACTTC. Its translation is CATSPLGTGQETQYF.

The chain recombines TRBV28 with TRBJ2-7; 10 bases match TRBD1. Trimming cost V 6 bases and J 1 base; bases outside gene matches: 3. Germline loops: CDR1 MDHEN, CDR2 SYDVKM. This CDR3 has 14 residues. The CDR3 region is CASRGQGLSYEQYF. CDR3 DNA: TGTGCCAGCAGGGGACAGGGGCTTTCCTACGAGCAGTACTTC.

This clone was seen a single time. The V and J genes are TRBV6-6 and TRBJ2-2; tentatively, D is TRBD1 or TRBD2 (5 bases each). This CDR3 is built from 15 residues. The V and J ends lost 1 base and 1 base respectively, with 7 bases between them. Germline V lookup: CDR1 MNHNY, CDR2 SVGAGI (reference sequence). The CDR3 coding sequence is TGTGCCAGCAGTTACTTGGGGGAGAACACCGGGGAGCTGTTTTTT. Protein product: CASSYLGENTGELFF.

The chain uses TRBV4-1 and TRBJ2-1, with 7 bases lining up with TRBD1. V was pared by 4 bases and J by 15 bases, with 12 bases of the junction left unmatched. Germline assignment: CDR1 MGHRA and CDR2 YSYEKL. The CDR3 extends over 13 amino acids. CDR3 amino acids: CASSPGGPDGRFF. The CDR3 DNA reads TGCGCCAGCAGCCCAGGGGGACCCGACGGCCGGTTCTTC.

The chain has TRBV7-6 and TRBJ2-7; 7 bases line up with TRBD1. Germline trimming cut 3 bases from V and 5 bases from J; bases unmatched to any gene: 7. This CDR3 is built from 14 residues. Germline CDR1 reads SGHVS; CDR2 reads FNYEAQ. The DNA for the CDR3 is TGTGCCAGCAGCTTTGGAAGGGGGCTGGACGAGCAGTACTTC. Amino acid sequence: CASSFGRGLDEQYF.

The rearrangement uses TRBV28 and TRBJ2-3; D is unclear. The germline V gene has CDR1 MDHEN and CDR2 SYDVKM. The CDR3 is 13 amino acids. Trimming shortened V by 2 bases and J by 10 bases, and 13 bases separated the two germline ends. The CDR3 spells CASSLPRHYAQYF. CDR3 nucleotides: TGTGCCAGCAGTTTACCGCGCCATTATGCGCAGTATTTT.

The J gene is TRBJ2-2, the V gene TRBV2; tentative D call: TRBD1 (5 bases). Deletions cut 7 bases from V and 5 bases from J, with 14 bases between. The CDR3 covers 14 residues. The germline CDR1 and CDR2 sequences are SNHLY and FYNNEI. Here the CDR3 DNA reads TGTGCCAGCACTGGGGCAGGGCGAACCGGGGAGCTGTTTTTT. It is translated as CASTGAGRTGELFF.

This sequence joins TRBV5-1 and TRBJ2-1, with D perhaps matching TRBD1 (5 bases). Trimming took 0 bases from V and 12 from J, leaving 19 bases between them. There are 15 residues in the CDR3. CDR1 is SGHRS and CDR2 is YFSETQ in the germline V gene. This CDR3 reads CASSLGPDKERSQFF. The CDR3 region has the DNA TGCGCCAGCAGCTTGGGTCCGGACAAGGAGAGATCGCAGTTCTTC.

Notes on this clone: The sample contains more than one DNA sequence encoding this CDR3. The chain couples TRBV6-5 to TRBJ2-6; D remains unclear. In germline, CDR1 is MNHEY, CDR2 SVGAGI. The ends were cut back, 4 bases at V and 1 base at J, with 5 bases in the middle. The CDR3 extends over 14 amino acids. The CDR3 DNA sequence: TGTGCCAGCAGTTCAAGTTCTGGGGCCAACGTCCTGACTTTC. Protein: CASSSSSGANVLTF.

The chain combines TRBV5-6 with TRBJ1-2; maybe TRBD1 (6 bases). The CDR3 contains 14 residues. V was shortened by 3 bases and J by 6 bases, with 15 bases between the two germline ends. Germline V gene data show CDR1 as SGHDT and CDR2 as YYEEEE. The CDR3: CASSWVQGTDGYTF. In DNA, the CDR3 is TGTGCCAGCAGCTGGGTACAGGGAACGGATGGCTACACCTTC.

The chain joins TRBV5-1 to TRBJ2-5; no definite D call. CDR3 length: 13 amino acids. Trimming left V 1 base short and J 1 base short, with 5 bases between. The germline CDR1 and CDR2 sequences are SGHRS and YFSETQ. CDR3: CASSLKVQETQYF. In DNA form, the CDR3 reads TGCGCCAGCAGCTTGAAGGTCCAAGAGACCCAGTACTTC.

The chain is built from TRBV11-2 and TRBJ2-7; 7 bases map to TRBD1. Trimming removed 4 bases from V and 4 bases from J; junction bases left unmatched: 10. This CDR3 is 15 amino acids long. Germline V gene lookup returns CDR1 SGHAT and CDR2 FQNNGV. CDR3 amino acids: CASSSAPGTAYEQYF. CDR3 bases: TGTGCCAGCAGCTCAGCCCCCGGGACAGCATACGAGCAGTACTTC.

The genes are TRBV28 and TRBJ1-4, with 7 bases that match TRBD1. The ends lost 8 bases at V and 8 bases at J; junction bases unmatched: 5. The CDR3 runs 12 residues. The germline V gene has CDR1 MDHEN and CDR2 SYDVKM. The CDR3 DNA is TGTGCCAGCGGGGGGACAGTCGAAAAACTGTTTTTT. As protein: CASGGTVEKLFF.

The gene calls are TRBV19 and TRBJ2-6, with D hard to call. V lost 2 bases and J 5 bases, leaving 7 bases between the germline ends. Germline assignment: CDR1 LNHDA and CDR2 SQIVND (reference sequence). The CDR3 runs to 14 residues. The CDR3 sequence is CASSISDRANVLTF. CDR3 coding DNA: TGTGCCAGTAGTATATCGGATAGGGCCAACGTCCTGACTTTC.

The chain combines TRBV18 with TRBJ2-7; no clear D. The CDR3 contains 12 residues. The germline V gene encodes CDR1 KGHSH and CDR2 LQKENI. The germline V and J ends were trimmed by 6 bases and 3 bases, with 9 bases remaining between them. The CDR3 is CASSMNDYEQYF. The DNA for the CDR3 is TGTGCCAGCTCCATGAACGACTACGAGCAGTACTTC.

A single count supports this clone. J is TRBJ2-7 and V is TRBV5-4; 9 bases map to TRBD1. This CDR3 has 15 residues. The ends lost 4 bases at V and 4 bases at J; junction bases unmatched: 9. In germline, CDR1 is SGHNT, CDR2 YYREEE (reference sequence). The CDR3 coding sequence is TGTGCCAGCAGCGTTACAGGGGGCGGGAAGTACGAGCAGTACTTC. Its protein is CASSVTGGGKYEQYF.

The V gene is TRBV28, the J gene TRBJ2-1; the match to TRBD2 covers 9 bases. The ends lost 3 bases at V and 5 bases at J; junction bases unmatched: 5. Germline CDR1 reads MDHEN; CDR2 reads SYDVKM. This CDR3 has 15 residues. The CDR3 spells CASSLQAGGNNEQFF. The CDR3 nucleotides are TGTGCCAGCAGTTTGCAGGCGGGAGGGAACAATGAGCAGTTCTTC.

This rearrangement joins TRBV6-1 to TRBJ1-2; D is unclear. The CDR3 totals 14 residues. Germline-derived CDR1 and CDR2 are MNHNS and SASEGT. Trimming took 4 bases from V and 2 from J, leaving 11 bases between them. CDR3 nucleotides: TGTGCCAGCAGTGTAAGTCACCCCAACTATGGCTACACCTTC. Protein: CASSVSHPNYGYTF.

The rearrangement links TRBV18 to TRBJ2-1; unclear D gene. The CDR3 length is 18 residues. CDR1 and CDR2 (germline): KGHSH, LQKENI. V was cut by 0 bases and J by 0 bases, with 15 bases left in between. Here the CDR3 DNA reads TGTGCCAGCTCACCACCCAGGACGTGGGTTAGCTCCTACAATGAGCAGTTCTTC. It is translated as CASSPPRTWVSSYNEQFF.

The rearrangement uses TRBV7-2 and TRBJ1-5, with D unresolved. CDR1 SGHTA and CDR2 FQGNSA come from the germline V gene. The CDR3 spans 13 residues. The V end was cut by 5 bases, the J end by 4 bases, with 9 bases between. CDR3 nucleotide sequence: TGTGCCAGCAGCGAGGATCCAAATCAGCCCCAGCATTTT. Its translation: CASSEDPNQPQHF.

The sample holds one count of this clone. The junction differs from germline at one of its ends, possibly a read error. CDR3 amino acids: CASSPPLAGWSVF. Written as DNA, the CDR3 is TGTGCCAGCAGCCCCCCCCTTGCAGGTTGGTCTGTCTTC. This chain uses TRBV5-4 with TRBJ1-2, with D uncertain. The length of the CDR3 is 13 residues. Germline V gene lookup returns CDR1 SGHNT and CDR2 YYREEE (reference sequence).

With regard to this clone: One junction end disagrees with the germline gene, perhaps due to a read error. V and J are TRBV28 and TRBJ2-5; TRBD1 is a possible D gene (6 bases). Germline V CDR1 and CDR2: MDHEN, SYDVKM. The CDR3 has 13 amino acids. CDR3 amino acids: CASSPGVQKTQYF. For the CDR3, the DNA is TGTGCCAGCAGCCCAGGGGTCCAAAAGACCCAGTACTTC.